The 28 T cell receptor beta chains below were found in one sample sequenced in a study of lymphopenia after photon versus proton radiotherapy. Assay used: immunoSEQ multiplex PCR; TCRdb lists only in-frame clones, some missing. The sample shows some 20,000 clones, almost 85% of them seen only once. This specimen was peripheral blood, taken from a patient treated with photon-based radiotherapy. The receptor source for this set is a woman in her forties or fifties with pancreatic cancer.

The chain carries TRBV27 and TRBJ1-2; 7 bases are shared with TRBD1. This CDR3 spans 13 amino acids. V shed 1 base, J shed 7 bases, and the junction held 3 bases outside the gene matches. Germline CDR1 and CDR2: MNHEY and SMNVEV (reference sequence). The CDR3 DNA follows: TGTGCCAGCAGTTTATTAGGGACAGTTGGCTACACCTTC. Its translation is CASSLLGTVGYTF.

The rearrangement uses TRBV7-9 and TRBJ2-6; 12 bases are a match to TRBD2. Losses at the gene ends were 5 bases for V and 1 base for J; bases not matched to a gene: 9. The CDR3 has 19 amino acids. The V gene's germline CDR1 is SEHNR and CDR2 FQNEAQ (reference sequence). CDR3 amino acids: CASSLPPSGRASGANVLTF. The DNA of the CDR3 is TGTGCCAGCAGCCTCCCCCCTAGCGGGAGGGCTTCTGGGGCCAACGTCCTGACTTTC.

V gene TRBV7-6 combines with J gene TRBJ2-1; 9 bases align to TRBD2. This CDR3 spans 15 amino acids. The trim removed 6 bases at V and 7 bases at J, leaving 10 bases unmatched. Germline V gene sequence: CDR1 SGHVS, CDR2 FNYEAQ. Written as DNA, the CDR3 is TGTGCCAGCAGTCCCGGGACTAGCTCGATAAATGAGCAGTTCTTC. This sequence encodes CASSPGTSSINEQFF.

The gene calls are TRBV7-9 and TRBJ2-5; the match to TRBD1 covers 7 bases. The CDR3 runs 16 residues. With V trimmed by 1 base and J by 5 bases, 10 bases remained unmatched. Germline CDR1 and CDR2: SEHNR and FQNEAQ (reference sequence). CDR3 DNA: TGTGCCAGCAGCTTAGGGGAACAGGGGTTGTGGGAGACCCAGTACTTC. Residues: CASSLGEQGLWETQYF.

This clone was seen a single time. The J gene is TRBJ2-7, the V gene TRBV18; D gene uncertain. Between the trimmed V and J ends, which lost 4 bases and 5 bases, there was a span of 12 bases. In germline, CDR1 is KGHSH, CDR2 LQKENI. The CDR3 is 13 amino acids. CDR3 nucleotide sequence: TGTGCCAGCTCACAGGTGGAGTTCAACGAGCAGTACTTC. This translates into CASSQVEFNEQYF. Full variable domain (outside the CDR3, taken from reference TRBV18 and TRBJ2-7): NAGVMQNPRHLVRRRGQEARLRCSPMKGHSHVYWYRQLPEEGLKFMVYLQKENIIDESGMPKERFSAEFPKEGPSILRIQQVVRGDSAAYFCASSQVEFNEQYFGPGTRLTVT.

The J gene is TRBJ1-4, the V gene TRBV30; D may be TRBD1 (5 bases). The V and J ends lost 4 bases and 0 bases respectively, with 15 bases between them. Looked up from germline, CDR1 is GTSNPN and CDR2 is SVGIG (reference sequence). There are 16 residues in the CDR3. DNA for the CDR3: TGTGCCTGGAAGCCGGGACGGGTCCCAACTAATGAAAAACTGTTTTTT. Amino acids: CAWKPGRVPTNEKLFF.

The rearrangement links TRBV29-1 to TRBJ1-1, with 8 bases identical to TRBD1. This CDR3 has 13 residues. Germline V gene lookup returns CDR1 SQVTM and CDR2 ANQGSEA. Losses at the gene ends were 6 bases for V and 1 base for J; bases not matched to a gene: 4. The CDR3 nucleotides are TGCAGCGTGAACGGACAGGGGAACACTGAAGCTTTCTTT. It encodes CSVNGQGNTEAFF.

This clone appeared a few times. The J gene is TRBJ1-2, the V gene TRBV30, with a possible D match to TRBD1 (6 bases). CDR1 is GTSNPN and CDR2 is SVGIG in the germline V gene (reference sequence). The length of the CDR3 is 14 residues. The V and J ends lost 0 bases and 3 bases respectively, with 11 bases between them. The CDR3 nucleotides are TGTGCCTGGAGTGTAACAGGGATCGACTATGGCTACACCTTC. Amino acid sequence: CAWSVTGIDYGYTF.

The chain is built from TRBV19 and TRBJ2-1; TRBD2 matches 9 bases. Germline V gene lookup returns CDR1 LNHDA and CDR2 SQIVND (reference sequence). The CDR3 spans 15 residues. The V gene end was trimmed by 5 bases and the J gene end by 8 bases; junction bases not matched to a gene: 10. The CDR3 reads CASSHAASGNDEQFF. The CDR3 nucleotides are TGTGCCAGTAGTCATGCGGCTAGCGGGAATGATGAGCAGTTCTTC.

The rearrangement uses TRBV7-2 and TRBJ1-1, with no clear D. The CDR3 has 14 residues. V gave up 5 bases and J gave up 0 bases, with 10 bases separating them. CDR1 and CDR2 from the germline V gene are SGHTA and FQGNSA. The DNA of the CDR3 is TGTGCCAGCAGCCCTGACCAGTTGAACACTGAAGCTTTCTTT. Protein sequence: CASSPDQLNTEAFF. Together with reference TRBV7-2 and TRBJ1-1, the CDR3 gives the full variable domain: GAGVSQSPSNKVTEKGKDVELRCDPISGHTALYWYRQSLGQGLEFLIYFQGNSAPDKSGLPSDRFSAERTGGSVSTLTIQRTQQEDSAVYLCASSPDQLNTEAFFGQGTRLTVV.

This chain joins TRBV5-1 and TRBJ2-5, with TRBD1 as a possible D gene (5 bases). This CDR3 has 14 residues. Germline V gene data show CDR1 as SGHRS and CDR2 as YFSETQ. The V gene lost 4 bases and the J gene lost 4 bases, with 14 bases spanning the gap. For the CDR3, the DNA is TGCGCCAGCAGCATAGGGGATGTCTCAGAGACCCAGTACTTC. Amino acids: CASSIGDVSETQYF.

This clone was observed once. The rearrangement uses TRBV4-3 and TRBJ2-3; D possibly corresponds to TRBD2 (6 bases). Germline V gives CDR1 LGHNA, CDR2 YSLEER. V lost 0 bases and J lost 1, with 11 bases in between. The CDR3 is 16 residues long. The CDR3 spells CASSQDTQRGTDTQYF. CDR3 nucleotides: TGCGCCAGCAGCCAAGATACTCAGCGGGGCACAGATACGCAGTATTTT.

The chain couples TRBV28 to TRBJ1-5; D uncertain. The CDR3 has 12 amino acids. Germline V gives CDR1 MDHEN, CDR2 SYDVKM. V was cut by 2 bases and J by 6 bases, with 5 bases left in between. The CDR3 here is CASSLVGQPQHF. Written as DNA, the CDR3 is TGTGCCAGCAGTTTAGTAGGTCAGCCCCAGCATTTT.

This chain links TRBV9 with TRBJ2-1, with 11 bases that match TRBD2. This CDR3 has 16 amino acids. J gave up 4 bases and V 0 bases, and 3 bases lay outside the gene matches. In germline, CDR1 is SGDLS, CDR2 YYNGEE. The CDR3 sequence is CASSVALAGGYNEQFF. In nucleotides, the CDR3 is TGTGCCAGCAGCGTAGCGCTAGCGGGAGGTTACAATGAGCAGTTCTTC.

This clone was seen a handful of times. The rearrangement links TRBV6-6 to TRBJ2-7; 10 bases align to TRBD2. This CDR3 spans 15 amino acids. V gave up 6 bases and J gave up 2 bases; unmatched junction bases: 7. Germline CDR1 is MNHNY and CDR2 is SVGAGI (reference sequence). The CDR3 region has the DNA TGTGCCAGCAGGCTCAATAGCGGGAGGACCTACGAGCAGTACTTC. It translates to CASRLNSGRTYEQYF.

The chain recombines TRBV27 with TRBJ1-3; possible D gene TRBD1, 6 bases. The CDR3 covers 14 residues. The V end lost 3 bases, the J end lost 2 bases, and 8 bases lay between the germline ends. Germline assignment: CDR1 MNHEY and CDR2 SMNVEV (reference sequence). Here the CDR3 DNA reads TGTGCCAGCAGTTTTGGGACACCTGGAAACACCATATATTTT. Its translation: CASSFGTPGNTIYF.

J is TRBJ1-3 and V is TRBV6-1; tentative D call: TRBD1 (5 bases). The germline V gene has CDR1 MNHNS and CDR2 SASEGT. CDR3 length: 15 amino acids. V lost 7 bases to trimming and J lost 7 bases, with 20 bases between them. The CDR3 DNA is TGTGCCAGCACTTTGGGGGGAGATTTCTGGAACACCATATATTTT. This encodes CASTLGGDFWNTIYF.

The CDR3 DNA reads as TGTGCCAGTAGTACCCCCATCGGACAGACCAGCAATCAGCCCCAGCATTTT. Its translation: CASSTPIGQTSNQPQHF. The chain links TRBV19 to TRBJ1-5, with D possibly TRBD1 on 6 matching bases. The CDR3 consists of 17 residues. Germline assignment: CDR1 LNHDA and CDR2 SQIVND (reference sequence). The V end was cut by 4 bases, the J end by 1 base, with 17 bases between.

This chain links TRBV7-2 with TRBJ2-3; D ambiguous. The CDR3 covers 14 residues. Germline-derived CDR1 and CDR2 are SGHTA and FQGNSA. Trimming removed 1 base from V and 6 bases from J, with 11 bases in between. CDR3 loop: CASSLGTRGDTQYF. The CDR3 nucleotides are TGTGCCAGCAGCTTAGGTACCCGAGGCGATACGCAGTATTTT.

This clone has just one count. The J gene is TRBJ2-6, the V gene TRBV6-1; D ambiguous. Trimming cost V 1 base and J 3 bases, with 4 bases left between them. The germline V gene encodes CDR1 MNHNS and CDR2 SASEGT. CDR3 length: 14 residues. The CDR3 loop reads CASSEGGGANVLTF. CDR3 coding DNA: TGTGCCAGCAGTGAAGGGGGTGGGGCCAACGTCCTGACTTTC.

The V call is TRBV28, the J call TRBJ2-1, with 14 bases identical to TRBD2. Looked up from germline, CDR1 is MDHEN and CDR2 is SYDVKM. This CDR3 is 18 amino acids long. J gave up 0 bases and V 6 bases, and 7 bases lay outside the gene matches. CDR3 coding DNA: TGTGCCAGCAGGACTAGCGGGAGGGTAATACGCTCCTACAATGAGCAGTTCTTC. Translated, it gives CASRTSGRVIRSYNEQFF.

CDR3 in DNA: TGTGCCAGCAGCTCCTCTAGCGGGGCCACTTACAATGAGCAGTTCTTC. Its protein product is CASSSSSGATYNEQFF. The rearrangement joins TRBV7-2 to TRBJ2-1; 9 positions match TRBD2. The CDR3 extends over 16 amino acids. Per germline, CDR1 SGHTA and CDR2 FQGNSA. J lost 4 bases, V lost 4 bases, and 8 bases had no gene match.

J is TRBJ1-2 and V is TRBV5-6, with D unresolved. This CDR3 is 13 amino acids long. Per the germline V gene, CDR1 is SGHDT and CDR2 is YYEEEE. V was pared by 3 bases and J by 4 bases, with 10 bases between. The CDR3 DNA reads as TGTGCCAGCAGCTCCCAGAGACCCTATGGCTACACCTTC. Translating gives CASSSQRPYGYTF.

The chain links TRBV19 to TRBJ2-5; D not certain. The germline CDR1 and CDR2 sequences are LNHDA and SQIVND (reference sequence). The CDR3 contains 13 residues. The V end was cut by 8 bases, the J end by 0 bases, with 10 bases between. For the CDR3, the DNA is TGTGCCAGTCGCCTCACGTACCAAGAGACCCAGTACTTC. Translating it yields CASRLTYQETQYF. Based on the CDR3 plus reference TRBV19 and TRBJ2-5, the full variable domain is DGGITQSPKYLFRKEGQNVTLSCEQNLNHDAMYWYRQDPGQGLRLIYYSQIVNDFQKGDIAEGYSVSREKKESFPLTVTSAQKNPTAFYLCASRLTYQETQYFGPGTRLLVL.

This clone came up a few times. For the CDR3, the DNA is TGTGCCAGCAGCTACGGACGCTTAGGGGACTATGAGCAGTTCTTC. Amino acids: CASSYGRLGDYEQFF. The chain carries TRBV6-5 and TRBJ2-1; TRBD2 might be the D (6 bases). Per germline, CDR1 MNHEY and CDR2 SVGAGI. The CDR3 runs to 15 residues. Trimming took off 6 bases at V and 8 bases at J, with 20 bases between the two ends.

The rearrangement links TRBV7-2 to TRBJ2-7; 7 bases map to TRBD2. This CDR3 spans 15 amino acids. Germline V gene sequence: CDR1 SGHTA, CDR2 FQGNSA. Trimming at V came to 1 base and at J to 5 bases, leaving 8 bases not matched to a gene. The CDR3: CASSLGSSGSNEQYF. DNA of the CDR3: TGTGCCAGCAGCTTAGGGTCTAGCGGTAGTAACGAGCAGTACTTC.

Notes on this clone: One end of the junction fails to match germline, which may point to a read error. The sample holds other DNA sequences that translate to the same CDR3. CDR3 region: CASSPSETGGEKLFF. The CDR3 DNA follows: TGCGCCAGTAGCCCCTCCGAGACAGGGGGTGAAAAACTGTTTTTT. The rearrangement links TRBV4-3 to TRBJ1-4; 9 positions match TRBD1. The CDR3 totals 15 residues. Germline V gives CDR1 LGHNA, CDR2 YSLEER.

The V and J genes are TRBV19 and TRBJ2-1, with 7 bases fitting TRBD2. Germline values: CDR1 LNHDA, CDR2 SQIVND (reference sequence). After removal of 5 bases from V and 2 bases from J, the junction contained 3 bases not matched to a gene. The CDR3 runs 14 residues. The CDR3 DNA sequence: TGTGCCAGTAGTTTCGGGGGGACCTACAATGAGCAGTTCTTC. It specifies CASSFGGTYNEQFF. Drawing the rest from reference TRBV19 and TRBJ2-1, the complete variable domain is DGGITQSPKYLFRKEGQNVTLSCEQNLNHDAMYWYRQDPGQGLRLIYYSQIVNDFQKGDIAEGYSVSREKKESFPLTVTSAQKNPTAFYLCASSFGGTYNEQFFGPGTRLTVL.